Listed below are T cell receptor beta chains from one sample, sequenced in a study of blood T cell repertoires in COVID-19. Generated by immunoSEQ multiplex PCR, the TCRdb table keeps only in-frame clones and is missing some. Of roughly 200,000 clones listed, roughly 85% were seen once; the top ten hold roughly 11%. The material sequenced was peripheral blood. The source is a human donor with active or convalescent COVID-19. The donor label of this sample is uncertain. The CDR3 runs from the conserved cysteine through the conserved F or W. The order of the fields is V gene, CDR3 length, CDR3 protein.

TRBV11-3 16 CASSFDRGRSTGELFF
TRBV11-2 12 CATSVTLYGYTF
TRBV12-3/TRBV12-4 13 CATRGGQSGELFF
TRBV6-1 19 CASSEYQRRTGGLFYGYTF
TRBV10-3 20 CAISESKGQTGGDFFTEAFF
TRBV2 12 CASCGGSYEQYF
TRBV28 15 CASSSRQGQGSPLHF
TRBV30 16 CACSVGGQNYNSPLHF
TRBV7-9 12 CASSSGDYGYTF
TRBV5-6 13 CASSRSGANVLTF
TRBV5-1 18 CASSSATSGGASTDTQYF
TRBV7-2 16 CASSLASLNREGGYTF
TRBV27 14 CASRLTGNNEKLFF
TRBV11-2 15 CASSRLLSSSAEAFF
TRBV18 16 CASSPGGPSSYNEQFF
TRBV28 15 CASSSPDSRHYEQYF
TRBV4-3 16 CASSQEGDRGYNEQFF
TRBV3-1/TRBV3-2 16 CASSPVRERFQETQYF
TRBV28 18 CASSPYKLALQTAHTQYF
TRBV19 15 CASSHGGAYTGELFF
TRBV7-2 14 CASSTYSGTYEQYF
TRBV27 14 CASHSPGAVNEQFF
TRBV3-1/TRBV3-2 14 CASSPGLAGYEQYF
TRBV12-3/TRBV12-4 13 CASSVGGWETQYF
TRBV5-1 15 CASSSGDSLRNTIYF
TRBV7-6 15 CASSSGRGATYEQYF
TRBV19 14 CASSMYLVNTEAFF
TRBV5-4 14 CASSLSLAGNEQYF
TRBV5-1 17 CASLTGSIQGKSYEQFF
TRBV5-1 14 CASFEGAVAYEQYF
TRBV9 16 CASSVEGRGTYNEQFF
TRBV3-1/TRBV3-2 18 CASSFRRQGMRSGNTIYF
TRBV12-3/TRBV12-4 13 CASRDSGNQPQHF